Included here is one T cell receptor (beta chain) sequence, with context. What it binds is not known. Vbeta (60) and Jbeta (13) primers were used in the PCR. Using immunoSEQ multiplex PCR, the repertoire was profiled, and TCRdb retains in-frame clones only, with some absent. The sample shows 140,000 to 150,000 clones, under 85% of them seen only once. Nominal health characterized the donors when sampled, though unrecorded immune exposures were likely. The source of the sample is a study of cytomegalovirus exposure and HLA in healthy donors. Study-level results: Information on immune exposure was restricted to one variable (CMV serostatus).

This receptor was taken from a woman aged 40 to 50 in good health and CMV-seropositive. Material for sequencing was PBMCs.

The DNA for the CDR3 is TGTGCCACCGAACCGGGGGGGCAATATGAGCAGTTCTTC. Encoded protein: CATEPGGQYEQFF. The chain employs TRBV19 and TRBJ2-1; 8 bases are a match to TRBD2. The germline gives CDR1 LNHDA, CDR2 SQIVND (reference sequence). CDR3 length equals 13 residues. V lost 10 bases and J lost 8; bases outside the gene matches: 10.